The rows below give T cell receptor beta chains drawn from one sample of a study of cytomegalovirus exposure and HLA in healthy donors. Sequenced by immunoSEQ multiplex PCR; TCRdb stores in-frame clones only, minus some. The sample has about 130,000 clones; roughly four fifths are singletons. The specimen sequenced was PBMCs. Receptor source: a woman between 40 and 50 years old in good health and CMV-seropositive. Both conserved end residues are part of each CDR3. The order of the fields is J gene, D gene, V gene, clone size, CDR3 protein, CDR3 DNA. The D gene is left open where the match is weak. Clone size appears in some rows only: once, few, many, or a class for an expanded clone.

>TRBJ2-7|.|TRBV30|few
CAWSAVNEQYF
TGTGCCTGGAGTGCAGTTAACGAGCAGTACTTC
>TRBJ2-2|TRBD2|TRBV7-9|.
CASSTGLAGVGELFF
TGTGCCAGCAGCACCGGACTAGCGGGAGTCGGGGAGCTGTTTTTT
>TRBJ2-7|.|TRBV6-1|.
CASSEGRRGYEQYF
TGTGCCAGCAGTGAAGGTAGGAGGGGCTACGAGCAGTACTTC
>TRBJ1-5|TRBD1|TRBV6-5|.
CASSGRQGAQPQHF
TGTGCCAGCAGTGGCCGACAGGGGGCACAGCCCCAGCATTTT
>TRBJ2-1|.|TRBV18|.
CASSPGQLGEQFF
TGTGCCAGCTCACCAGGGCAGTTAGGTGAGCAGTTCTTC
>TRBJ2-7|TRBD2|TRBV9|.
CASSASGLANYEQYF
TGTGCCAGCAGCGCTTCGGGACTAGCTAACTACGAGCAGTACTTC
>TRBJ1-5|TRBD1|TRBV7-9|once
CASSLVQGISNQPQHF
TGTGCCAGCAGCTTAGTACAGGGGATAAGCAATCAGCCCCAGCATTTT
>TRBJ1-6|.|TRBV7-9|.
CASSLGGSASSYNSPLHF
TGTGCCAGCAGCTTAGGCGGTAGTGCGAGCTCCTATAATTCACCCCTCCACTTT
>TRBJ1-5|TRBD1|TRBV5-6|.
CASSRSGTGTNQPQHF
TGTGCCAGCAGCCGATCCGGGACAGGTACCAATCAGCCCCAGCATTTT
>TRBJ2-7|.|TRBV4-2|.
CASGRGGGDEQYF
TGTGCCAGCGGTAGAGGAGGAGGCGACGAGCAGTACTTC
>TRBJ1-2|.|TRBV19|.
CASSIGQGFDGYTF
TGTGCCAGTAGTATAGGTCAGGGTTTCGATGGCTACACCTTC
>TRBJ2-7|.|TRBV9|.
CASSPGLTGYEQYF
TGTGCCAGCAGCCCCGGACTCACCGGGTACGAGCAGTACTTC
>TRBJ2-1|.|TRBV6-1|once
CASSPAGEQFF
TGTGCCAGCAGCCCCGCGGGCGAGCAGTTCTTC
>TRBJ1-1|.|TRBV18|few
CASSPLGVMNTEAFF
TGTGCCAGCTCACCATTGGGAGTAATGAACACTGAAGCTTTCTTT
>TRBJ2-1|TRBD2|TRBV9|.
CASAAGGGSSYNEQFF
TGTGCCTCAGCAGCCGGGGGGGGGAGCTCCTACAATGAGCAGTTCTTC
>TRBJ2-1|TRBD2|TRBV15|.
CATSRTLAGENNEQFF
TGTGCCACCAGCAGAACACTAGCGGGAGAGAACAATGAGCAGTTCTTC
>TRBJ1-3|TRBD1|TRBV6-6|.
CASSYTSGGRGNTIYF
TGTGCCAGCAGTTACACCTCAGGGGGGCGGGGAAACACCATATATTTT
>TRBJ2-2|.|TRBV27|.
CASSILNTGELFF
TGTGCCAGCAGTATACTAAACACCGGGGAGCTGTTTTTT
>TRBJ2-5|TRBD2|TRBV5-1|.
CASSLRRGDETQYF
TGCGCCAGCAGCTTGCGACGGGGGGATGAGACCCAGTACTTC
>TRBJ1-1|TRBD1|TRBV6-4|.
CASRKDRVSTEAFF
TGTGCCAGCAGGAAAGACAGGGTGAGCACTGAAGCTTTCTTT
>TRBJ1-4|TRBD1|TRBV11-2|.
CASSLGGTGVEKLFF
TGTGCCAGCAGCTTGGGCGGGACAGGGGTTGAAAAACTGTTTTTT
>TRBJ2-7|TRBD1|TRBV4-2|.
CASSQDSGGYEQYF
TGTGCCAGCAGCCAAGACTCAGGGGGCTACGAGCAGTACTTC
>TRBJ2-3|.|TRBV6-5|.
CASSPRLVNTQYF
TGTGCCAGCAGTCCCCGACTAGTTAATACGCAGTATTTT
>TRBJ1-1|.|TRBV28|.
CASSPQGKALNTEAFF
TGTGCCAGCAGTCCCCAGGGGAAGGCGTTGAACACTGAAGCTTTCTTT